These T cell receptor beta chains were read from a single sample in a study of CD8 T cells in ankylosing spondylitis. Using its own MiXCR run on the 5' RACE reads, TCRdb lists one record per CDR3 protein. Altogether roughly 700,000 distinct CDR3 sequences are present, 15% to 20% being singletons, with the ten largest covering under 20%. Sequencing used blood, either unsorted or a sorted T cell fraction (not recorded which). The receptors shown here come from a male donor with ankylosing spondylitis. Each CDR3 is given with its conserved first and last residue. The order of the fields is V gene, J gene, D gene, clone size, CDR3 protein, CDR3 DNA. The D gene is left open where the match is weak. Size is omitted from some rows. Given values are once, few, many or a class for expanded clones.

v_gene: TRBV12-3/TRBV12-4; j_gene: TRBJ2-5; d_gene: TRBD2; abundance: -; CDR3aa: CASSTRTSGETQYF; CDR3nt: TGTGCCAGCAGTACGCGGACTAGCGGAGAGACCCAGTACTTC
v_gene: TRBV11-2; j_gene: TRBJ1-2; d_gene: -; abundance: -; CDR3aa: CASSYKRQVQGGYTF; CDR3nt: TGTGCCAGCAGCTACAAGCGACAGGTCCAGGGGGGCTACACCTTC
v_gene: TRBV24-1; j_gene: TRBJ2-7; d_gene: -; abundance: medium-sized; CDR3aa: CATSDGDRQYF; CDR3nt: TGTGCCACCTCGGACGGTGATCGGCAGTACTTC
v_gene: TRBV19; j_gene: TRBJ1-1; d_gene: -; abundance: -; CDR3aa: CASSNRALSTEAFF; CDR3nt: TGTGCCAGTAGTAACAGGGCTCTGAGCACTGAAGCTTTCTTT
v_gene: TRBV6-1; j_gene: TRBJ2-2; d_gene: -; abundance: few; CDR3aa: CASKSAAMSGELFF; CDR3nt: TGTGCCAGCAAGTCAGCGGCTATGTCCGGGGAGCTGTTTTTT
v_gene: TRBV7-9; j_gene: TRBJ1-5; d_gene: -; abundance: few; CDR3aa: CASSSDATPHQPQHF; CDR3nt: TGTGCCAGCAGCTCAGATGCAACGCCCCATCAGCCCCAGCATTTT
v_gene: TRBV4-2; j_gene: TRBJ2-7; d_gene: -; abundance: many; CDR3aa: CASSQGGGSEQYF; CDR3nt: TGTGCCAGCAGCCAGGGGGGAGGTTCCGAGCAGTACTTC
v_gene: TRBV6-5; j_gene: TRBJ2-2; d_gene: TRBD1; abundance: few; CDR3aa: CASSSLTGSGELFF; CDR3nt: TGTGCCAGCAGTTCTTTGACAGGGTCCGGGGAGCTGTTTTTT
v_gene: TRBV10-3; j_gene: TRBJ1-1; d_gene: -; abundance: few; CDR3aa: CAISDRNTEAFF; CDR3nt: TGTGCCATCAGCGACCGGAACACTGAAGCTTTCTTT
v_gene: TRBV4-2; j_gene: TRBJ1-2; d_gene: -; abundance: few; CDR3aa: CASSQEDGYGYTF; CDR3nt: TGTGCCAGCAGCCAAGAGGACGGCTATGGCTACACCTTC
v_gene: TRBV12-3/TRBV12-4; j_gene: TRBJ1-4; d_gene: -; abundance: -; CDR3aa: CASSFMNDEKLFF; CDR3nt: TGTGCCAGCAGTTTCATGAACGATGAAAAACTGTTTTTT
v_gene: TRBV12-3/TRBV12-4; j_gene: TRBJ2-5; d_gene: -; abundance: many; CDR3aa: CASSEDSKRAQYF; CDR3nt: TGTGCCAGCAGCGAGGACAGCAAGAGAGCCCAGTACTTC
v_gene: TRBV6-1; j_gene: TRBJ2-7; d_gene: TRBD2; abundance: -; CDR3aa: CASKLAGESSYEQYF; CDR3nt: TGTGCCAGCAAATTAGCGGGAGAGAGCTCCTACGAGCAGTACTTC
v_gene: TRBV12-3/TRBV12-4; j_gene: TRBJ1-1; d_gene: -; abundance: -; CDR3aa: CASSLENTPTEAFF; CDR3nt: TGTGCCAGCAGTTTGGAAAATACCCCCACTGAAGCTTTCTTT
v_gene: TRBV20-1; j_gene: TRBJ2-5; d_gene: -; abundance: many; CDR3aa: CSASGGTPGETQYF; CDR3nt: TGCAGTGCTAGTGGTGGCACCCCAGGAGAGACCCAGTACTTC
v_gene: TRBV7-9; j_gene: TRBJ2-7; d_gene: -; abundance: -; CDR3aa: CASSPPRRGSNYEQYF; CDR3nt: TGTGCCAGCAGCCCCCCCCGGAGGGGATCAAACTACGAGCAGTACTTC
v_gene: TRBV7-9; j_gene: TRBJ2-5; d_gene: -; abundance: few; CDR3aa: CASSLFGAQETQYF; CDR3nt: TGTGCCAGCAGCTTGTTCGGGGCCCAAGAGACCCAGTACTTC
v_gene: TRBV20-1; j_gene: TRBJ2-1; d_gene: -; abundance: many; CDR3aa: CSVPRRTSVGEQFF; CDR3nt: TGCAGTGTCCCTCGTCGGACCTCGGTGGGTGAGCAGTTCTTC
v_gene: TRBV18; j_gene: TRBJ2-7; d_gene: -; abundance: -; CDR3aa: CASSPATTGSSYEQYF; CDR3nt: TGTGCCAGCTCACCAGCTACGACGGGGAGCTCCTACGAGCAGTACTTC
v_gene: TRBV5-6; j_gene: TRBJ1-5; d_gene: -; abundance: few; CDR3aa: CASSLTPGQPQHF; CDR3nt: TGTGCCAGCAGCTTGACACCTGGGCAGCCCCAGCATTTT
v_gene: TRBV5-1; j_gene: TRBJ2-7; d_gene: -; abundance: -; CDR3aa: CASSIEAGNYEQYF; CDR3nt: TGCGCCAGCAGCATCGAGGCGGGGAATTACGAGCAGTACTTC
v_gene: TRBV30; j_gene: TRBJ1-1; d_gene: -; abundance: -; CDR3aa: CAWSVGHNTEAFF; CDR3nt: TGTGCCTGGAGTGTAGGGCACAACACTGAAGCTTTCTTT
v_gene: TRBV5-1; j_gene: TRBJ2-1; d_gene: -; abundance: few; CDR3aa: CASSLDSEYNEQFF; CDR3nt: TGCGCCAGCAGCTTGGACAGCGAATACAATGAGCAGTTCTTC
v_gene: TRBV3-1; j_gene: TRBJ1-1; d_gene: -; abundance: -; CDR3aa: CASSQGGQGPEAFF; CDR3nt: TGTGCCAGCAGCCAGGGTGGTCAGGGCCCTGAAGCTTTCTTT
v_gene: TRBV4-1; j_gene: TRBJ2-1; d_gene: TRBD1; abundance: -; CDR3aa: CASSQDWDRDNEQFF; CDR3nt: TGCGCCAGCAGCCAAGATTGGGACAGGGACAATGAGCAGTTCTTC
v_gene: TRBV5-1; j_gene: TRBJ2-2; d_gene: TRBD1; abundance: few; CDR3aa: CASSPQGQAPKALFF; CDR3nt: TGCGCCAGCAGCCCACAGGGACAGGCCCCCAAGGCGCTGTTTTTT
v_gene: TRBV28; j_gene: TRBJ1-5; d_gene: -; abundance: -; CDR3aa: CASSFLPPFEVAQHF; CDR3nt: TGTGCCAGCAGTTTTCTTCCGCCATTCGAGGTAGCCCAGCATTTT
v_gene: TRBV4-2; j_gene: TRBJ1-1; d_gene: -; abundance: few; CDR3aa: CASSQDVGGLNTEAFF; CDR3nt: TGTGCCAGCAGCCAAGATGTAGGCGGATTGAACACTGAAGCTTTCTTT